This T cell receptor (beta chain) was documented in a study of PD-1 blockade in classical Hodgkin lymphoma. Study-wide points: CD8+ TCR diversity did not rise significantly by C4D1, unlike CD4+. The origin of the repertoire differences remains undefined, with disease activity or prior therapy as possible causes.

Here immunoSEQ multiplex PCR was the method, and the copy in TCRdb shows in-frame clones only, minus some. The sample lists tens of thousands of clones; about 92% were seen once. Each patient relapsed following autologous stem cell transplantation, and prior brentuximab vedotin exposure differed. In the case of this clone: Its antigen is still unknown.

This CDR3 contains 15 residues. The germline V gene has CDR1 SEHNR and CDR2 FQNEAQ (reference sequence). Trimming stripped 4 bases from V and 5 bases from J, with 18 bases between. This specimen was peripheral blood mononuclear cells (PBMCs), taken at baseline. The TCR originated in a human donor with classical Hodgkin lymphoma. J is TRBJ2-7 and V is TRBV7-9; possibly TRBD1 or TRBD2 for D (6 bases each). In nucleotides, the CDR3 is TGTGCCAGCAGCTCGGGGGTGGGGACAACCGACGAGCAGTACTTC. This codes for CASSSGVGTTDEQYF.